A single sample gave rise to the 26 T cell receptor beta chains below, sequenced in a study of glioma-infiltrating T cells (dated by TCRdb to 2016 to 2017). TCRdb names Illumina MiSeq as the instrument used. The iRepertoire nested amplicon-rescue multiplex PCR (arm-PCR) platform was used to amplify TCR alpha and beta CDR3 regions from RNA. The raw public reads went through TCRdb reprocessing: fastp at Q25, MiXCR clone calling, in-frame beta chains kept. Each entry merges the rows of one CDR3 protein and shows their most common DNA and genes. Across this sample there are 160,000 or so distinct CDR3 sequences, with under 55% seen only once. The ten largest clones take up around 5.2% of the sample. Sequenced input: glioma tissue, nonneoplastic brain tissue, or PBMCs (not recorded which). These receptor sequences come from a human donor with low-grade glioma or glioblastoma, undergoing nonglioma brain surgery, or in good health (not recorded which).

The chain couples TRBV7-9 to TRBJ2-1; D perhaps matches TRBD1 (5 bases). The germline V gene encodes CDR1 SEHNR and CDR2 FQNEAQ (reference sequence). Deletions cut 4 bases from V and 0 bases from J, with 10 bases between. The CDR3 covers 15 residues. CDR3 in DNA: TGTGCCAGCAGCTCCGACAGAACCTCCTACAATGAGCAGTTCTTC. Its protein is CASSSDRTSYNEQFF.

With respect to this clonotype: This sequence may be a read error, since a much larger clone differs from it by one base. The genes are TRBV5-1 and TRBJ2-1, with no clear D. From germline, CDR1 is SGHRS and CDR2 YFSETQ. Deletions cut 4 bases from V and 1 base from J, with 9 bases between. The CDR3 runs 14 residues. CDR3 amino acids: CASSHPTSYNEQFF. In nucleotides, the CDR3 is TGCGCCAGCAGCCACCCTACATCCTACAATGAGCAGTTCTTC. Full variable domain (missing parts from reference TRBV5-1 and TRBJ2-1): KAGVTQTPRYLIKTRGQQVTLSCSPISGHRSVSWYQQTPGQGLQFLFEYFSETQRNKGNFPGRFSGRQFSNSRSEMNVSTLELGDSALYLCASSHPTSYNEQFFGPGTRLTVL.

This clonotype turned up a few times. The V call is TRBV2, the J call TRBJ2-7, with 9 bases lining up with TRBD1. Trimming took 4 bases from V and 5 from J; bases not matched to a gene: 9. The CDR3 consists of 15 residues. Germline loops: CDR1 SNHLY, CDR2 FYNNEI. The CDR3 protein is CASSAPGQGIHEQYF. CDR3 coding DNA: TGTGCCAGCAGTGCACCAGGACAGGGGATCCACGAGCAGTACTTC.

This clonotype showed up just a few times. The chain joins TRBV3-1 to TRBJ2-1; weak D call: TRBD1 (5 bases). The germline CDR1 and CDR2 sequences are LGHDT and YNNKEL (reference sequence). The length of the CDR3 is 14 residues. The germline V and J ends were trimmed by 1 base and 7 bases, with 11 bases remaining between them. CDR3 in amino acids: CASSQVGAKNEQFF. CDR3 bases: TGTGCCAGCAGCCAAGTTGGGGCCAAGAATGAGCAGTTCTTC.

This clonotype was found a few times. V usage is TRBV7-9 and J usage is TRBJ2-3, with D possibly matching TRBD1 (6 bases). Germline CDR1 reads SEHNR; CDR2 reads FQNEAQ (reference sequence). V lost 3 bases and J lost 0, with 16 bases in between. CDR3 size: 17 residues. CDR3 DNA: TGTGCCAGCAGCTTCGACCAAGCAGGGGTCAGCACAGATACGCAGTATTTT. This encodes CASSFDQAGVSTDTQYF. The entire variable domain, with the rest obtained from reference TRBV7-9 and TRBJ2-3, is as follows: DTGVSQNPRHKITKRGQNVTFRCDPISEHNRLYWYRQTLGQGPEFLTYFQNEAQLEKSRLLSDRFSAERPKGSFSTLEIQRTEQGDSAMYLCASSFDQAGVSTDTQYFGPGTRLTVL.

This clonotype was seen only once. V usage is TRBV20-1 and J usage is TRBJ2-3, with D unclear. Germline V gene data show CDR1 as DFQATT and CDR2 as SNEGSKA (reference sequence). The CDR3 runs 17 residues. Trimming stripped 1 base from V and 4 bases from J, with 21 bases between. CDR3 region: CSARVFCLSREADTQYF. The CDR3 DNA follows: TGCAGTGCTAGAGTGTTTTGTCTATCGAGAGAGGCAGATACGCAGTATTTT.

Concerning this clonotype itself: Compared with germline, one end of the junction differs, possibly owing to a read error. V gene TRBV20-1 combines with J gene TRBJ2-2, with TRBD1 identical over 7 bases. In germline, CDR1 is DFQATT, CDR2 SNEGSKA (reference sequence). There are 14 residues in the CDR3. The CDR3 reads CSSRTGVGTGELFF. DNA of the CDR3: TGCAGTTCCAGAACAGGGGTCGGCACCGGCGAGCTGTTTTTT.

The chain links TRBV6-6 to TRBJ2-3; D possibly uses TRBD1 or TRBD2 (5 bases each). V was trimmed by 6 bases and J by 0 bases, leaving 19 bases between them. Germline-derived CDR1 and CDR2 are MNHNY and SVGAGI (reference sequence). The CDR3 spans 17 residues. The CDR3 DNA reads TGTGCCAGCAGCCCACGCTTGGGGACCTCTAGCACAGATACGCAGTATTTT. It is translated as CASSPRLGTSSTDTQYF.

To note about this clonotype: A much larger clone is a single base away; this may be a read error. The chain combines TRBV11-2 with TRBJ1-5; D unclear. CDR1 and CDR2 (germline): SGHAT, FQNNGV. Trimming cost V 1 base and J 8 bases, with 9 bases left between them. The CDR3 runs to 13 residues. CDR3 coding DNA: TGTGCCAGCAGCTTAGGTCACGGGAAGCCCCAGCATTTT. Translation: CASSLGHGKPQHF. The variable domain in full, with the rest retrieved from reference TRBV11-2 and TRBJ1-5, is EAGVAQSPRYKIIEKRQSVAFWCNPISGHATLYWYQQILGQGPKLLIQFQNNGVVDDSQLPKDRFSAERLKGVDSTLKIQPAKLEDSAVYLCASSLGHGKPQHFGDGTRLSIL.

This clonotype was seen only a few times. The rearrangement links TRBV2 to TRBJ2-7, with 9 bases identical to TRBD2. With V trimmed by 10 bases and J by 3 bases, 7 bases remained unmatched. CDR3 length: 13 amino acids. The germline CDR1 and CDR2 sequences are SNHLY and FYNNEI. CDR3 in DNA: TGTGCCATGGGTGGGACTAGCCGCTACGAGCAGTACTTC. As protein: CAMGGTSRYEQYF.

Notes on this clonotype: A much larger clonotype is one base distant, so this may be a read error. The chain uses TRBV12-3 or TRBV12-4 and TRBJ2-5; D not certain. The CDR3 contains 12 residues. CDR3 loop: CASSLHQGTQYF. The CDR3 DNA follows: TGTGCCAGCAGTTTACACCAAGGGACCCAGTACTTC.

In this sample, this clonotype turned up many times. The chain combines TRBV2 with TRBJ1-6, with D perhaps matching TRBD1 (5 bases). Germline V gene sequence: CDR1 SNHLY, CDR2 FYNNEI. With 6 bases removed from V and 7 bases from J, the gap between germline ends came to 10 bases. This CDR3 comprises 13 residues. CDR3 DNA sequence: TGTGCCAGCAGGACAGAGTTAAATTCACCCCTCCACTTT. It encodes CASRTELNSPLHF.

This sequence joins TRBV19 and TRBJ1-6; D unclear. Germline loops: CDR1 LNHDA, CDR2 SQIVND (reference sequence). The CDR3 is 12 amino acids. V was trimmed by 7 bases and J by 7 bases, leaving 8 bases between them. In DNA, the CDR3 is TGTGCCAGTAAAAACACCAATTCACCCCTCCACTTT. It encodes CASKNTNSPLHF.

Turning to this clonotype: A much larger clone is a single base away; this may be a read error. DNA of the CDR3: TGCATTGCTAGGCGAGCGGGAGGGGTCGATACGCAGTATTTT. It encodes CIARRAGGVDTQYF. This chain links TRBV20-1 with TRBJ2-3; 10 nucleotides agree with TRBD2. CDR3 length equals 14 residues. The germline CDR1 and CDR2 sequences are DFQATT and SNEGSKA (reference sequence).

Only a few counts were recorded for this clonotype. At one boundary the junction diverges from the germline segment, which might be a read error. V gene TRBV2 combines with J gene TRBJ2-7; D is perhaps TRBD1 (6 bases). Germline V CDR1 and CDR2: SNHLY, FYNNEI. The CDR3 extends over 14 amino acids. The CDR3: CASTERELGGEQYF. DNA for the CDR3: TGTGCCAGCACTGAAAGGGAGTTAGGGGGCGAGCAGTACTTC.

The sample holds many counts of this clonotype. The rearrangement uses TRBV28 and TRBJ1-2; tentative D call: TRBD1 (5 bases). The ends were cut back, 7 bases at V and 3 bases at J, with 24 bases in the middle. The germline gives CDR1 MDHEN, CDR2 SYDVKM. The CDR3 is 17 residues long. As DNA, the CDR3 is TGTGCCAGCACACTAAGGGGCGGGCGGCGAAGGCACTATGGCTACACCTTC. This gives the protein CASTLRGGRRRHYGYTF.

This clonotype was picked up many times. The V and J genes are TRBV20-1 and TRBJ2-1, with D perhaps matching TRBD1 (6 bases). The CDR3 loop spans 15 amino acids. V gave up 6 bases and J gave up 4 bases, with 19 bases separating them. Germline V gene data show CDR1 as DFQATT and CDR2 as SNEGSKA (reference sequence). This CDR3 reads CSAGTGQGSYNEQFF. Here the CDR3 DNA reads TGCAGTGCCGGGACGGGCCAGGGGAGTTACAATGAGCAGTTCTTC.

Only one count was recorded for this clonotype. The CDR3 here is CASSTGRRETEAFF. CDR3 DNA sequence: TGTGCCAGTAGTACCGGACGGAGGGAGACTGAAGCTTTCTTT. The chain recombines TRBV19 with TRBJ1-1, with D unresolved. The length of the CDR3 is 14 residues. V lost 4 bases to trimming and J lost 5 bases, with 14 bases between them. Germline loops: CDR1 LNHDA, CDR2 SQIVND (reference sequence).

Regarding this clonotype: A read error may explain this, as a much larger clone is one base away. The chain has TRBV7-2 and TRBJ1-3; weak D call: TRBD1 (6 bases). CDR1 is SGHTA, CDR2 FQGNSA, per germline. Trimming removed 3 bases from V and 6 bases from J, with 12 bases in between. The CDR3 has 14 amino acids. The CDR3 sequence is CASSFDRRKNTIYF. The CDR3 DNA is TGTGCCAGCAGCTTTGACAGGAGGAAAAACACCATATATTTT.

J is TRBJ2-1 and V is TRBV14; D call uncertain. The CDR3 is 15 amino acids. Per the germline V gene, CDR1 is SGHDN and CDR2 is FVKESK. The V end was cut by 4 bases, the J end by 0 bases, with 10 bases between. CDR3 sequence reads: CASSRETDSYNEQFF. Here the CDR3 DNA reads TGTGCCAGCAGCCGAGAAACCGACTCCTACAATGAGCAGTTCTTC.

As to this clonotype: At one of its ends the junction is not consistent with the germline gene, which may arise from a read error. The chain links TRBV27 to TRBJ2-2; a weak D match, TRBD2 (5 bases). The CDR3 totals 15 residues. Germline CDR1 reads MNHEY; CDR2 reads SMNVEV (reference sequence). This CDR3 is CASSESVSNTGELLF. The CDR3 DNA sequence: TGTGCCAGCAGTGAATCAGTTTCGAACACCGGGGAGCTGCTTTTT.

The V and J genes are TRBV12-3 or TRBV12-4 and TRBJ2-1; TRBD2 might be the D (5 bases). This CDR3 comprises 11 residues. V lost 4 bases to trimming and J lost 8 bases, with 6 bases between them. The CDR3, as DNA: TGTGCCAGCAGTTATAGCGATGAGCAGTTCTTC. It yields the protein CASSYSDEQFF.

Points on this clonotype: A much larger clone lies a single base off, so this may be a read error. The chain combines TRBV2 with TRBJ1-1; D uncertain. The CDR3 has 15 residues. The germline V gene has CDR1 SNHLY and CDR2 FYNNEI. Here the CDR3 reads CASSAPWEVNTGAFF. The CDR3, as DNA: TGTGCCAGCAGTGCCCCGTGGGAGGTGAACACTGGAGCTTTCTTT.

The chain has TRBV12-3 or TRBV12-4 and TRBJ2-2, with 9 bases lining up with TRBD2. V lost 4 bases and J lost 8; bases outside the gene matches: 8. The CDR3 is 15 amino acids. The CDR3 DNA is TGTGCCAGCAGTTCTGGGACTAGCTGGAGTGGGGAGCTGTTTTTT. Its protein product is CASSSGTSWSGELFF.

This clonotype was detected ten times or more. This sequence joins TRBV6-2 or TRBV6-3 and TRBJ1-5; no clear D gene. CDR3 length equals 15 residues. CDR1 and CDR2 (germline): MNHEY, SVGEGT. V gave up 3 bases and J gave up 6 bases, with 15 bases separating them. The CDR3, as DNA: TGTGCCAGCAGTTATCTGGGTCAGAACAGTCAGCCCCAGCATTTT. Its translation: CASSYLGQNSQPQHF.

About this clonotype itself: A much larger clone differs from this one at a single base, so this may be a read error. The J gene is TRBJ2-3, the V gene TRBV28; weak D call: TRBD2 (7 bases). The CDR3 runs 16 residues. Trimming left V 2 bases short and J 5 bases short, with 17 bases between. The V gene's germline CDR1 is MDHEN and CDR2 SYDVKM. This chain's CDR3 is CASSLAGASPRDTQYF. In DNA, the CDR3 is TGTGCCAGCAGTTTAGCGGGGGCTTCCCCCCGAGATACGCAGTATTTT.